The 7 T cell receptor beta chains below were found in one sample sequenced in a study of blood T cells in healthy people across ages. A J-beta primer mix and a sample-barcoded 5' primer were used in a second PCR of about 7 to 12 cycles. TCRdb called the 5' RACE reads again in MiXCR, with one record for every CDR3 protein. The table lists more than 1,000,000 distinct CDR3 sequences, almost 25% of them singletons, with around 0.75% in the top ten. These data also featured in a second study, about T cells of mothers and their children.

The sample comprised blood. The receptor set was obtained from a girl aged 2 to 9 in good health.

The chain employs TRBV3-1 and TRBJ2-2, with D maybe TRBD1 (5 bases). Trimming pared 0 bases from V and 5 bases from J, leaving 10 bases between. The CDR3 loop spans 15 amino acids. Per germline, CDR1 LGHDT and CDR2 YNNKEL (reference sequence). The CDR3 reads CASSQEAGRTGELFF. The CDR3 bases are TGTGCCAGCAGCCAAGAGGCAGGGCGGACCGGGGAGCTGTTTTTT.

The chain links TRBV20-1 to TRBJ2-7; TRBD2 might be the D (7 bases). The ends were cut back, 6 bases at V and 1 base at J, with 22 bases in the middle. The germline V gene has CDR1 DFQATT and CDR2 SNEGSKA (reference sequence). The CDR3 contains 16 residues. CDR3: CSAYQVKQGLSYEQYF. The CDR3 DNA reads TGCAGTGCCTACCAAGTAAAACAGGGACTATCCTACGAGCAGTACTTC.

This clonotype has only a few counts. The chain recombines TRBV6-2 or TRBV6-3 with TRBJ1-5; D gene unclear. Germline-derived CDR1 and CDR2 are MNHEY and SVGEGT. The V end was cut by 7 bases, the J end by 9 bases, with 13 bases between. The CDR3 loop spans 12 amino acids. The CDR3 nucleotides are TGTGCCAGCAATCGGGGAAAGGGGCCCCAGCATTTT. This codes for CASNRGKGPQHF.

V usage is TRBV20-1 and J usage is TRBJ1-4; tentatively, D is TRBD1 (5 bases). CDR1 and CDR2 (germline): DFQATT, SNEGSKA (reference sequence). Trimming shortened V by 5 bases and J by 8 bases, and 15 bases separated the two germline ends. CDR3 length: 13 amino acids. CDR3 region: CSALFRGKEKLFF. The CDR3 DNA sequence: TGCAGTGCTTTGTTCCGGGGGAAAGAAAAACTGTTTTTT.

The rearrangement joins TRBV6-4 to TRBJ2-5, with 12 positions matching TRBD2. CDR1 is MRHNA and CDR2 is SNTAGT in the germline V gene. With V trimmed by 9 bases and J by 6 bases, 8 bases remained unmatched. The CDR3 consists of 14 residues. CDR3 sequence: CARALAGGPKTQYF. CDR3 nucleotide sequence: TGTGCCAGAGCTCTAGCGGGAGGGCCCAAGACCCAGTACTTC.

This clonotype was detected only a few times. This chain joins TRBV5-1 and TRBJ1-6, with a possible D match to TRBD1 (6 bases). Between the trimmed V and J ends, which lost 0 bases and 7 bases, there was a span of 11 bases. Germline CDR1 is SGHRS and CDR2 is YFSETQ. The CDR3 runs 15 residues. The CDR3 loop is CASSLEGEANSPLHF. The CDR3 region has the DNA TGCGCCAGCAGCTTGGAGGGGGAAGCAAATTCACCCCTCCACTTT.

This clonotype was found a few times. The CDR3 carries no conserved terminal phenylalanine or tryptophan, so it likely arises from a read error. V gene TRBV7-8 combines with J gene TRBJ2-2; TRBD1 matches 8 bases. This CDR3 has 16 residues. Trimming removed 4 bases from V and 0 bases from J; junction bases left unmatched: 4. Germline V gene data show CDR1 as SGHVS and CDR2 as FQNEAQ. CDR3 DNA sequence: TGTGCCAGCAGCTCAGCACAGGGGGCGAACACCGGGGAGCTGTTTCTT. This gives the protein CASSSAQGANTGELFL.